A single sample is the source of the 25 T cell receptor beta chains below, sequenced in a study of CD8 T cells in ankylosing spondylitis. TCRdb reprocessed the 5' RACE reads via MiXCR and lists one record per CDR3 protein. This table has about 240,000 distinct CDR3 sequences, around 11% appearing once. Sequences were obtained from blood, either unsorted or a sorted T cell fraction (not recorded which). Receptors were obtained from a male donor with ankylosing spondylitis or in good health (not recorded which).

This clonotype was seen a few times. The V call is TRBV20-1, the J call TRBJ2-2; D remains ambiguous. Germline V gene data show CDR1 as DFQATT and CDR2 as SNEGSKA (reference sequence). This CDR3 is built from 15 residues. The V gene lost 0 bases and the J gene lost 3 bases, with 11 bases spanning the gap. CDR3 nucleotides: TGCAGTGCTAGAGAGGGTAGTGCCGACACCGGGGAGCTGTTTTTT. Protein sequence: CSAREGSADTGELFF.

In its sample, this clonotype was seen many times. The rearrangement uses TRBV5-1 and TRBJ1-5; 9 bases align to TRBD1. The CDR3 sequence is 17 residues long. Germline trimming cut 5 bases from V and 4 bases from J; bases unmatched to any gene: 13. Germline V gives CDR1 SGHRS, CDR2 YFSETQ. The CDR3 here is CASSSSRDRVANQPQHF. The CDR3 coding sequence is TGCGCCAGCAGTTCGAGCCGGGACAGGGTCGCAAATCAGCCCCAGCATTTT.

This clonotype came up many times. The rearrangement links TRBV15 to TRBJ1-2, with D perhaps matching TRBD1 (5 bases). Trimming took off 2 bases at V and 10 bases at J, with 17 bases between the two ends. Germline-derived CDR1 and CDR2 are LNHNV and YYDKDF (reference sequence). This CDR3 is 14 amino acids long. The CDR3 sequence is CATSRHGTRYVYTF. The CDR3 DNA reads TGTGCCACCAGCAGACACGGGACCCGGTACGTCTACACCTTC.

The sample holds many counts of this clonotype. The chain combines TRBV12-3 or TRBV12-4 with TRBJ2-2, with D uncertain. This CDR3 region has 14 residues. With 4 bases removed from V and 3 bases from J, the gap between germline ends came to 9 bases. CDR3 nucleotide sequence: TGTGCCAGCAGTTATATTGGGGACACCGGGGAGCTGTTTTTT. Encoded protein: CASSYIGDTGELFF.

This clonotype was counted at least ten times. The V and J genes are TRBV20-1 and TRBJ2-1; D possibly corresponds to TRBD2 (6 bases). Trimming stripped 3 bases from V and 1 base from J, with 13 bases between. Germline V gene lookup returns CDR1 DFQATT and CDR2 SNEGSKA (reference sequence). The CDR3 totals 15 residues. This chain's CDR3 is CSASRRDRSYNEQFF. Written as DNA, the CDR3 is TGCAGTGCTAGTCGGCGGGATAGGTCCTACAATGAGCAGTTCTTC.

This clonotype occurred a few times. A much larger clone sits a single nucleotide away, making a read error possible. The J gene is TRBJ2-7, the V gene TRBV5-1, with TRBD1 as a possible D gene (5 bases). Per the germline V gene, CDR1 is SGHRS and CDR2 is YFSETQ. The CDR3 sequence is 14 residues long. CDR3 residues: CVSSFGRVPYEQYF. For the CDR3, the DNA is TGCGTCAGCAGCTTTGGCAGGGTACCCTACGAGCAGTACTTC. Based on the CDR3 plus reference TRBV5-1 and TRBJ2-7, the full variable domain is KAGVTQTPRYLIKTRGQQVTLSCSPISGHRSVSWYQQTPGQGLQFLFEYFSETQRNKGNFPGRFSGRQFSNSRSEMNVSTLELGDSALYLCVSSFGRVPYEQYFGPGTRLTVT.

This clonotype was detected ten times or more. The chain carries TRBV20-1 and TRBJ2-3, with 9 bases identical to TRBD1. CDR1 is DFQATT, CDR2 SNEGSKA, per germline (reference sequence). The V gene end was trimmed by 5 bases and the J gene end by 4 bases; junction bases not matched to a gene: 10. There are 15 residues in the CDR3. The DNA for the CDR3 is TGCAGTGCTCACGGGACAGGGTTTCTCGCAGATACGCAGTATTTT. This translates into CSAHGTGFLADTQYF.

This clonotype was detected many times. The rearrangement joins TRBV12-3 or TRBV12-4 to TRBJ2-3; no definite D call. The germline V and J ends were trimmed by 10 bases and 0 bases, with 5 bases remaining between them. The CDR3 spans 11 residues. CDR3 nucleotides: TGTGCCACCCTAAGCACAGATACGCAGTATTTT. Protein sequence: CATLSTDTQYF.

In this sample, this clonotype turned up a few times. The chain links TRBV15 to TRBJ2-1; 12 positions agree with TRBD2. The length of the CDR3 is 15 residues. Germline V gene lookup returns CDR1 LNHNV and CDR2 YYDKDF (reference sequence). After removal of 4 bases from V and 9 bases from J, the junction contained 7 bases not matched to a gene. CDR3 sequence reads: CATSKGLAGTTEQFF. The CDR3 region has the DNA TGTGCCACCAGCAAAGGACTAGCGGGGACAACTGAGCAGTTCTTC.

This clonotype has ten or more counts. The V call is TRBV20-1, the J call TRBJ1-6; D is perhaps TRBD1 (6 bases). CDR3 size: 12 residues. The V end lost 6 bases, the J end lost 10 bases, and 13 bases lay between the germline ends. CDR1 DFQATT and CDR2 SNEGSKA come from the germline V gene (reference sequence). This CDR3 is CSAKGQGSPLHF. The CDR3 DNA follows: TGCAGTGCCAAGGGCCAGGGGTCACCCCTCCACTTT.

This clonotype was observed a handful of times. V gene TRBV15 combines with J gene TRBJ1-5, with 10 bases aligning to TRBD1. There are 14 residues in the CDR3. CDR1 and CDR2 from the germline V gene are LNHNV and YYDKDF (reference sequence). Germline trimming cut 6 bases from V and 7 bases from J; bases unmatched to any gene: 6. Written as DNA, the CDR3 is TGTGCCACCAGGACAGGGGGCGCGGGACAGCCCCAGCATTTT. This gives the protein CATRTGGAGQPQHF.

This clonotype was picked up many times. The gene calls are TRBV5-1 and TRBJ2-7; D remains unclear. The CDR3 extends over 14 amino acids. V lost 4 bases, J lost 3 bases, and 14 bases lay in between. From germline, CDR1 is SGHRS and CDR2 YFSETQ. CDR3: CASSEGQVLYEQYF. The CDR3, as DNA: TGCGCCAGCAGCGAAGGCCAGGTTCTCTACGAGCAGTACTTC.

A few counts support this clonotype. CDR3 region: CASSPRPGTGSHEQYF. In DNA, the CDR3 is TGTGCCAGCAGTCCGCGACCCGGGACAGGGTCTCACGAGCAGTACTTC. The chain employs TRBV28 and TRBJ2-7; 9 bases map to TRBD1. The V segment lost 5 bases and the J segment 5 bases; nucleotides outside the gene matches: 13. Germline V CDR1 and CDR2: MDHEN, SYDVKM. There are 16 residues in the CDR3.

Many counts were recorded for this clonotype. Here the CDR3 DNA reads TGCGCCAGCAGGTTCGTGGAACGTGGGACAGATACGCAGTATTTT. Amino acid sequence: CASRFVERGTDTQYF. The chain is built from TRBV5-1 and TRBJ2-3, with unresolved D. From germline, CDR1 is SGHRS and CDR2 YFSETQ. The CDR3 is 15 amino acids. V was pared by 5 bases and J by 3 bases, with 16 bases between.

This clonotype was found many times. The rearrangement uses TRBV20-1 and TRBJ1-1; D may be TRBD1 (5 bases). The V gene lost 4 bases and the J gene lost 4 bases, with 13 bases spanning the gap. CDR3 length: 13 residues. The V gene's germline CDR1 is DFQATT and CDR2 SNEGSKA (reference sequence). In nucleotides, the CDR3 is TGCAGTGCTATGGGACGGGAGGTCACTGAAGCTTTCTTT. Protein: CSAMGREVTEAFF.

This clonotype was seen many times. J is TRBJ2-7 and V is TRBV20-1; D is unresolved. The CDR3 sequence is 13 residues long. V lost 1 base, J lost 5 bases, and 12 bases lay in between. The V gene's germline CDR1 is DFQATT and CDR2 SNEGSKA (reference sequence). The CDR3 DNA is TGCAGTGCTAGAGGGGTGGGTGCCGACGAGCAGTACTTC. Amino acid sequence: CSARGVGADEQYF.

The chain has TRBV9 and TRBJ1-6, with D maybe TRBD1 (5 bases). Looked up from germline, CDR1 is SGDLS and CDR2 is YYNGEE. The CDR3 spans 17 residues. Trimming cost V 0 bases and J 4 bases, with 14 bases left between them. The CDR3, as DNA: TGTGCCAGCAGCGTAGGGGGCGAGCCACCGTATAATTCACCCCTCCACTTT. Translated, it gives CASSVGGEPPYNSPLHF.

This clonotype occurred many times. The rearrangement joins TRBV20-1 to TRBJ1-5, with D possibly matching TRBD1 (5 bases). The CDR3 covers 19 residues. Germline CDR1 is DFQATT and CDR2 is SNEGSKA (reference sequence). Trimming took off 0 bases at V and 7 bases at J, with 28 bases between the two ends. For the CDR3, the DNA is TGCAGTGCTAGAGATCGGTTACAGGTGGGAACAATTTGGTGGCAGCCCCAGCATTTT. It specifies CSARDRLQVGTIWWQPQHF.

CDR3 DNA sequence: TGTGCCAGCAGAGCCTCGGAGGGAGTAAATGAGCAGTTCTTC. Translating gives CASRASEGVNEQFF. The chain carries TRBV7-8 and TRBJ2-1, with D maybe TRBD2 (6 bases). V gave up 6 bases and J gave up 7 bases, with 16 bases separating them. The CDR3 sequence is 14 residues long. CDR1 is SGHVS, CDR2 FQNEAQ, per germline.

This clonotype showed up just a few times. CDR3 loop: CASSPRGQGDTQYF. The CDR3, as DNA: TGTGCCAGCAGCCCCCGGGGGCAGGGAGATACGCAGTATTTT. The genes are TRBV6-5 and TRBJ2-3, with D perhaps being TRBD1 or TRBD2 (6 bases each). CDR3 size: 14 residues. Germline CDR1 MNHEY, CDR2 SVGAGI. V shed 6 bases and J shed 5 bases, with 15 bases lying between them.

The chain couples TRBV7-2 to TRBJ2-1, with no clear D. The ends were cut back, 2 bases at V and 9 bases at J, with 14 bases in the middle. The CDR3 spans 14 residues. From germline, CDR1 is SGHTA and CDR2 FQGNSA. Here the CDR3 reads CASSLSRVGGEQFF. CDR3 sequence (DNA): TGTGCCAGCAGCTTAAGTAGGGTGGGCGGTGAGCAGTTCTTC.

This clonotype was recorded at least ten times. This chain joins TRBV29-1 and TRBJ1-1, with 9 bases that match TRBD1. The ends lost 3 bases at V and 1 base at J; junction bases unmatched: 9. CDR1 is SQVTM, CDR2 ANQGSEA, per germline. This CDR3 is 16 amino acids long. Here the CDR3 reads CSVDPRTGAGNTEAFF. CDR3 coding DNA: TGCAGCGTTGACCCAAGGACAGGGGCGGGGAACACTGAAGCTTTCTTT. The full variable domain, rest sourced from reference TRBV29-1 and TRBJ1-1, is SAVISQKPSRDICQRGTSLTIQCQVDSQVTMMFWYRQQPGQSLTLIATANQGSEATYESGFVIDKFPISRPNLTFSTLTVSNMSPEDSSIYLCSVDPRTGAGNTEAFFGQGTRLTVV.

This clonotype was picked up many times. The chain employs TRBV20-1 and TRBJ2-1; D may be TRBD1 or TRBD2 (6 bases each). Trimming took off 4 bases at V and 3 bases at J, with 19 bases between the two ends. Germline V CDR1 and CDR2: DFQATT, SNEGSKA (reference sequence). The CDR3 consists of 16 residues. The CDR3 DNA is TGCAGTGCTACGACCAATAGGGGGGACGACTACAATGAGCAGTTCTTC. Translated, it gives CSATTNRGDDYNEQFF.

This CDR3 reads CASSPPSTNEKLFF. The CDR3 DNA follows: TGTGCCAGCTCACCACCATCCACTAATGAAAAACTGTTTTTT. The chain combines TRBV18 with TRBJ1-4; no firm D call. Germline-derived CDR1 and CDR2 are KGHSH and LQKENI. This CDR3 has 14 amino acids. The V gene lost 0 bases and the J gene lost 2 bases, with 4 bases spanning the gap.

This clonotype has ten or more counts. The chain is built from TRBV7-3 and TRBJ2-3; TRBD2 is a possible D gene (5 bases). The CDR3 is 14 residues long. Germline assignment: CDR1 SGHTA and CDR2 FQGTGA. V gave up 2 bases and J gave up 6 bases, with 12 bases separating them. CDR3 DNA: TGTGCCAGCAGCTTATCCGGGATCGGGGATACGCAGTATTTT. The encoded protein is CASSLSGIGDTQYF. Using reference TRBV7-3 and TRBJ2-3 for the parts outside the CDR3, the full variable domain is GAGVSQTPSNKVTEKGKYVELRCDPISGHTALYWYRQSLGQGPEFLIYFQGTGAADDSGLPNDRFFAVRPEGSVSTLKIQRTERGDSAVYLCASSLSGIGDTQYFGPGTRLTVL.